This T cell receptor (beta chain) stems from a study of blood T cells in healthy people across ages. Details on this clonotype: Its antigen is as yet unknown.

Overall study findings and caveats: The lack of PBMC sorting stopped any conclusive naive versus antigen-experienced comparison.

Together with a sample-barcoded 5' primer, a J-beta primer mix was included in a second PCR lasting roughly 6 to 12 cycles. TCRdb independently ran MiXCR on the 5' RACE reads; one entry per CDR3 protein. The table has 1.5 million to 2 million distinct CDR3 sequences, around half seen once; the top ten hold around 2.1%. In germline, CDR1 is SGHTA, CDR2 FQGNSA. The CDR3 covers 15 residues. Trimming removed 1 base from V and 0 bases from J, with 8 bases in between. The chain recombines TRBV7-2 with TRBJ2-3; no clear D. This TCR came from a woman in her forties in good health. Sequencing input: blood. CDR3 sequence reads: CASSLDASSTDTQYF. CDR3 sequence (DNA): TGTGCCAGCAGCTTAGATGCTTCTAGCACAGATACGCAGTATTTT.